This paragraph covers one T cell receptor (beta chain) sequence. Its target is not known. The source of the sample is a study of T cells after yellow fever vaccination. In the study overall: The fractions with low cell numbers were processed using SMART-Seq v4 Ultra Low Input. Overall study results and limits: Most clones from primary vaccination resurfaced after the booster (about 96% CD4, around 89% CD8). Researchers noted that a small share of clonotypes showed up in both CD4 and CD8 compartments.

This CDR3 has 15 residues. Trimming took 7 bases from V and 4 from J, leaving 19 bases between them. The germline CDR1 and CDR2 sequences are MDHEN and SYDVKM. For TCR, cDNA came from 5'RACE template switching, which added a universal primer site and UMIs. TCRdb ran MiXCR on the 5' RACE reads and lists one entry per CDR3 protein. The sample lists some 560,000 distinct CDR3 sequences, about 19% occurring once. This chain uses TRBV28 with TRBJ1-2, with D uncertain. Sample: PBMCs, taken 15 days after the yellow fever booster vaccination. The origin of this receptor is a man between 25 and 39 years old who received the YFV17D yellow fever vaccine. CDR3 sequence: CASTLVVQFGYGYTF. The CDR3 nucleotides read TGTGCCAGCACCCTCGTGGTCCAATTTGGCTATGGCTACACCTTC.